This T cell receptor beta chain appears in the sequencing data of a study of cytomegalovirus exposure and HLA in healthy donors. Broader study findings: Follow-up analysis later connected one missense variant in DCLRE1C with trimming of TCR beta V- and J-genes. The investigators catalogued 164 TCR beta chains as cytomegalovirus-associated. Earlier findings revealed that most TCR beta V segments proved productive either about 90% or about 30% of the time.

PCR was performed using 60 Vbeta and 13 Jbeta primers. Sequencing was performed with immunoSEQ multiplex PCR; in TCRdb, only in-frame clones are kept and a portion is missing. Among roughly 130,000 clones listed, 80% to 90% were seen once. Regarding donors, all were healthy bone marrow donors. This CDR3 is 16 amino acids long. The V gene's germline CDR1 is MNHEY and CDR2 SMNVEV (reference sequence). The V gene end was trimmed by 2 bases and the J gene end by 4 bases; junction bases not matched to a gene: 7. In this sample, this clone turned up a few times. Its antigen is undetermined. This clonotype was sampled from a male donor in good health and CMV-seropositive. The rearrangement links TRBV27 to TRBJ2-3; TRBD2 matches at 9 bases. The sequencing input was PBMCs. The CDR3 DNA sequence: TGTGCCAGCAGTTTACGGCGGGAGGGCCCCGCAGATACGCAGTATTTT. It codes for CASSLRREGPADTQYF.